A selection of T cell receptor beta chains follows, all from one sample in a study of cytomegalovirus exposure and HLA in healthy donors. The method was immunoSEQ multiplex PCR; TCRdb's version includes in-frame clones alone and lacks a portion of them. The sample has under 250,000 clones, around 85% seen once. The sequencing input was PBMCs. The receptors were gathered from a woman between 50 and 59 years old in good health and CMV-seronegative. The CDR3 runs from the conserved cysteine through the conserved F or W. The order of the fields is J gene, D gene, V gene, clone size, CDR3 protein, CDR3 DNA. D genes are given only for firm matches. The size entry is marked missing in some rows and otherwise reads once, few, many or a size class.

TRBJ1-3	TRBD1	TRBV6-5	-	CASSTGGSGNTIYF	TGTGCCAGCAGCACAGGGGGCTCTGGAAACACCATATATTTT
TRBJ2-3	-	TRBV5-5	once	CASSSTSGTDTQYF	TGTGCCAGCAGCTCGACTTCCGGGACAGATACGCAGTATTTT
TRBJ2-5	TRBD2	TRBV18	once	CASSRGTSGRQETQYF	TGTGCCAGCTCGAGAGGGACTAGCGGGCGTCAAGAGACCCAGTACTTC
TRBJ2-7	-	TRBV28	once	CASKVGGVYEQYF	TGTGCCAGCAAGGTAGGGGGGGTCTACGAGCAGTACTTC
TRBJ2-5	TRBD1	TRBV28	-	CASSPDRGKETQYF	TGTGCCAGCAGTCCGGACAGGGGAAAAGAGACCCAGTACTTC
TRBJ1-1	TRBD1	TRBV19	-	CASSPPWAGGYTEAFF	TGTGCCAGTAGTCCTCCTTGGGCAGGGGGTTACACTGAAGCTTTCTTT
TRBJ2-7	TRBD2	TRBV6-5	-	CASRSLGGSYEQYF	TGTGCCAGCAGATCCTTGGGCGGGAGCTACGAGCAGTACTTC
TRBJ1-4	-	TRBV18	-	CASSRGQNEKLFF	TGTGCCAGCTCACGAGGACAGAATGAAAAACTGTTTTTT
TRBJ2-7	-	TRBV15	-	CATSGGRRSYEQYF	TGTGCCACCAGCGGGGGGAGGAGATCCTACGAGCAGTACTTC
TRBJ1-2	-	TRBV27	-	CASLGAGDYGYTF	TGTGCCAGCCTTGGGGCAGGGGACTATGGCTACACCTTC
TRBJ2-7	TRBD1	TRBV7-2	-	CASSYGTGVYEQYF	TGTGCCAGCAGTTACGGGACAGGGGTCTACGAGCAGTACTTC
TRBJ1-1	TRBD1	TRBV6-5	-	CASSRDSLNTEAFF	TGTGCCAGCAGTCGGGACAGCCTGAACACTGAAGCTTTCTTT
TRBJ2-1	TRBD2	TRBV28	-	CASSPGLAGANEQFF	TGTGCCAGCAGCCCGGGACTAGCGGGAGCGAATGAGCAGTTCTTC
TRBJ1-1	-	TRBV7-9	-	CASSWSGSEAFF	TGTGCCAGCAGCTGGTCGGGGTCTGAAGCTTTCTTT
TRBJ2-4	TRBD2	TRBV5-1	once	CASSGSGRAKNIQYF	TGCGCCAGCAGCGGGAGCGGGAGAGCCAAAAACATTCAGTACTTC
TRBJ1-3	-	TRBV2	-	CASSRQESSGNTIYF	TGTGCCAGCAGTCGACAGGAAAGCTCTGGAAACACCATATATTTT
TRBJ2-1	TRBD2	TRBV11-2	once	CASSLVLAGGNEQFF	TGTGCCAGCAGCTTAGTTCTAGCGGGAGGAAATGAGCAGTTCTTC
TRBJ1-1	TRBD1	TRBV30	once	CAWSEGDRRNTEAFF	TGTGCCTGGAGCGAGGGGGACAGAAGGAACACTGAAGCTTTCTTT
TRBJ2-5	TRBD2	TRBV7-3	-	CASSLGGSGAETQYF	TGTGCCAGCAGCCTTGGCGGGAGTGGGGCAGAGACCCAGTACTTC
TRBJ2-7	TRBD2	TRBV5-1	-	CASSHGTSGRDGDEQYF	TGCGCCAGCAGCCATGGGACTAGCGGGAGAGATGGCGACGAGCAGTACTTC
TRBJ2-3	TRBD2	TRBV7-2	-	CASSQVAGGPDTQYF	TGTGCCAGCAGCCAAGTAGCGGGAGGGCCAGATACGCAGTATTTT
TRBJ2-1	-	TRBV2	-	CASSVRVAAVSYNEQFF	TGTGCCAGCAGTGTCCGAGTGGCGGCAGTCTCCTACAATGAGCAGTTCTTC
TRBJ2-1	TRBD1	TRBV20-1	-	CSALTGTGRLF	TGCAGTGCGCTGACCGGGACAGGGAGACTCTTC
TRBJ1-1	TRBD1	TRBV10-3	-	CAIPIPEGRGDKEAFF	TGTGCCATTCCTATTCCCGAGGGCAGGGGGGACAAAGAAGCTTTCTTT
TRBJ1-1	TRBD1	TRBV18	-	CASSPRLGTGGADTEAFF	TGTGCCAGTTCACCACGCCTAGGGACAGGGGGCGCGGACACTGAAGCTTTCTTT
TRBJ2-1	TRBD2	TRBV4-2	-	CASSQGPRGRALDIGEQFF	TGTGCCAGCAGCCAAGGCCCCCGCGGGAGGGCCTTAGACATCGGTGAGCAGTTCTTC
TRBJ2-1	-	TRBV9	-	CASSVVSGQLAKQFF	TGTGCCAGCAGCGTAGTAAGCGGGCAACTGGCCAAGCAGTTCTTC
TRBJ2-2	TRBD2	TRBV19	-	CASSIPETSAINTGELFF	TGTGCCAGTAGTATCCCAGAGACTAGCGCCATAAACACCGGGGAGCTGTTTTTT
TRBJ2-6	TRBD1	TRBV27	-	CASSYDRDPGANVLTF	TGTGCCAGCAGTTATGACAGGGACCCTGGGGCCAACGTCCTGACTTTC
TRBJ2-5	-	TRBV18	-	CASWRTAQETQYF	TGTGCCAGCTGGCGAACAGCCCAAGAGACCCAGTACTTC
TRBJ2-2	-	TRBV7-2	-	CASSNRAGGLFF	TGTGCCAGCAGCAACAGGGCAGGCGGGCTGTTTTTT
TRBJ2-7	-	TRBV5-4	-	CASSFSGVYEQYF	TGTGCCAGCAGCTTTTCGGGGGTTTACGAGCAGTACTTC
TRBJ2-7	-	TRBV5-1	-	CASSFPRDMVLSGQYEQYF	TGCGCCAGCAGCTTCCCCCGGGACATGGTTTTGTCGGGCCAATACGAGCAGTACTTC
TRBJ2-1	TRBD2	TRBV5-1	-	CASSLGLAGNNEQFF	TGCGCCAGCAGCTTAGGACTAGCGGGGAACAATGAGCAGTTCTTC
TRBJ1-2	TRBD1	TRBV18	-	CASSPDRGYGYTF	TGTGCCAGCTCACCGGACAGGGGCTATGGCTACACCTTC
TRBJ1-5	-	TRBV7-9	-	CASSLGLTEFDSNQPQHF	TGTGCCAGCAGCTTAGGGCTGACAGAGTTCGATAGCAATCAGCCCCAGCATTTT
TRBJ2-6	-	TRBV27	-	CASSSRGYSGANVLTF	TGTGCCAGCAGTTCTCGGGGGTACTCTGGGGCCAACGTCCTGACTTTC
TRBJ1-1	-	TRBV28	-	CASGAVRSEAFF	TGTGCCAGCGGAGCCGTGCGGTCGGAAGCTTTCTTT
TRBJ2-1	TRBD2	TRBV7-2	-	CASSKAGGPTEQFF	TGTGCCAGCAGCAAAGCGGGAGGGCCAACTGAGCAGTTCTTC
TRBJ1-5	TRBD1	TRBV10-3	-	CAIRTGIEQPQHF	TGTGCCATCAGGACAGGGATAGAACAGCCCCAGCATTTT
TRBJ2-6	-	TRBV4-1	-	CASSQGGGANVLTF	TGCGCCAGCAGCCAAGGGGGCGGGGCCAACGTCCTGACTTTC
TRBJ1-5	-	TRBV4-1	-	CASSQDRGQQPQHF	TGCGCCAGCAGCCAAGATCGGGGACAACAGCCCCAGCATTTT
TRBJ1-2	-	TRBV19	-	CASSIMGEDYGYTF	TGTGCCAGTAGTATTATGGGAGAGGACTATGGCTACACCTTC
TRBJ1-5	-	TRBV19	-	CASEGDGNQPQHF	TGTGCCTCTGAAGGGGATGGCAATCAGCCCCAGCATTTT
TRBJ1-2	-	TRBV7-9	-	CASSLSGFYGYTF	TGTGCCAGCAGCTTATCGGGATTCTATGGCTACACCTTC
TRBJ2-4	-	TRBV27	-	CASSLGEVGGYRKNIQYF	TGTGCCAGCAGTTTAGGAGAGGTGGGGGGATACCGTAAAAACATTCAGTACTTC